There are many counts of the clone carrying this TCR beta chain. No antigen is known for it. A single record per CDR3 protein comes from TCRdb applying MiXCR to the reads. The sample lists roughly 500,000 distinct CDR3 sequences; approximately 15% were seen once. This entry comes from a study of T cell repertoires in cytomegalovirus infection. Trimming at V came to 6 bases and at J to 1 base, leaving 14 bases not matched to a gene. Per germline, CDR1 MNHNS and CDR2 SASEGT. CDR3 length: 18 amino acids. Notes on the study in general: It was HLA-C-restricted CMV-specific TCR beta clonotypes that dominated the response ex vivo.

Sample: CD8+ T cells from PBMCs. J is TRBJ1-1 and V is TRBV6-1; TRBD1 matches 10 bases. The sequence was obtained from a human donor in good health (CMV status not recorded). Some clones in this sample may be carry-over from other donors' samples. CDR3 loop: CASRKSSGTGVSNTEAFF. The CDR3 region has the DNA TGTGCCAGCAGGAAATCTAGTGGGACAGGGGTTTCGAACACTGAAGCTTTCTTT.